Presented here are 19 T cell receptor beta chains from one specimen sequenced in a study of T cells in Graves' hyperthyroidism and ophthalmopathy. Amplification of TCR beta CDR3 regions was performed using RNA transcripts as template. In the first-round RT-PCR of the TCR CDR3, the HTBI primer set was used. TCRdb ran MiXCR on the multiplex PCR reads and lists one entry per CDR3 protein. The table shows hundreds of thousands of distinct CDR3 sequences, with 20% occurring only once. The sequenced sample consisted of blood. Receptor source: a man aged 30-40 years with Graves' ophthalmopathy.

This clonotype was counted at least ten times. The chain joins TRBV20-1 to TRBJ2-1; no definite D call. Germline V gene data show CDR1 as DFQATT and CDR2 as SNEGSKA (reference sequence). This CDR3 is built from 10 residues. With 7 bases removed from V and 11 bases from J, the gap between germline ends came to 12 bases. The CDR3 spells CSVISLKQFF. The CDR3 region has the DNA TGCAGTGTTATATCTCTAAAGCAGTTCTTC.

The CDR3 region is CASRRQGALEQYF. The CDR3 coding sequence is TGTGCCAGCAGGAGACAGGGGGCCCTCGAGCAGTACTTC. V gene TRBV6-2 or TRBV6-3 combines with J gene TRBJ2-7; the match to TRBD1 covers 10 bases. V was pared by 6 bases and J by 6 bases, with 5 bases of the junction left unmatched. The CDR3 consists of 13 residues. Looked up from germline, CDR1 is MNHEY and CDR2 is SVGEGT.

The chain joins TRBV19 to TRBJ2-7; perhaps TRBD2 as D (6 bases). There are 14 residues in the CDR3. The germline CDR1 and CDR2 sequences are LNHDA and SQIVND (reference sequence). V lost 5 bases and J 2 bases, leaving 13 bases between the germline ends. In DNA form, the CDR3 reads TGTGCCAGTAGTGCTGGCGGAGGGCCCTACGAGCAGTACTTC. As protein: CASSAGGGPYEQYF. Drawing the rest from reference TRBV19 and TRBJ2-7, the complete variable domain is DGGITQSPKYLFRKEGQNVTLSCEQNLNHDAMYWYRQDPGQGLRLIYYSQIVNDFQKGDIAEGYSVSREKKESFPLTVTSAQKNPTAFYLCASSAGGGPYEQYFGPGTRLTVT.

The rearrangement joins TRBV2 to TRBJ2-7; 7 nucleotides align to TRBD1. The CDR3 has 15 residues. With 7 bases clipped from V and 0 bases from J, the junction kept 9 bases outside the gene matches. From germline, CDR1 is SNHLY and CDR2 FYNNEI. In DNA, the CDR3 is TGTGCCAGCACCCTAGGGGCAGGGGGCTCCTACGAGCAGTACTTC. Amino acids: CASTLGAGGSYEQYF.

Ten or more counts support this clonotype. The V and J genes are TRBV7-2 and TRBJ2-1; 15 nucleotides line up with TRBD2. The V gene end was trimmed by 5 bases and the J gene end by 9 bases; junction bases not matched to a gene: 14. The germline CDR1 and CDR2 sequences are SGHTA and FQGNSA. This CDR3 contains 18 residues. Here the CDR3 reads CASSPPGRTSGRAAEQFF. The CDR3 DNA sequence: TGTGCCAGCAGCCCCCCTGGAAGGACTAGCGGGAGGGCCGCTGAGCAGTTCTTC.

The rearrangement joins TRBV20-1 to TRBJ1-5; D remains unclear. This CDR3 contains 13 residues. V was clipped by 3 bases and J by 3 bases, with 9 bases between them. Germline CDR1 is DFQATT and CDR2 is SNEGSKA (reference sequence). The CDR3 loop reads CSARGAANQPQHF. The CDR3 DNA sequence: TGCAGTGCTAGGGGTGCCGCCAATCAGCCCCAGCATTTT.

This clonotype was counted many times. The J gene is TRBJ1-5, the V gene TRBV12-3 or TRBV12-4; D gene uncertain. This CDR3 comprises 12 residues. V was clipped by 6 bases and J by 0 bases, with 3 bases between them. Written as DNA, the CDR3 is TGTGCCAGCAGGCTTAGCAATCAGCCCCAGCATTTT. It encodes CASRLSNQPQHF.

Ten or more counts support this clonotype. The chain couples TRBV2 to TRBJ2-5, with a tentative D call TRBD1 (5 bases). The ends were cut back, 5 bases at V and 4 bases at J, with 11 bases in the middle. Germline CDR1 SNHLY, CDR2 FYNNEI. The CDR3 has 13 residues. DNA for the CDR3: TGTGCCAGCAGTATCAGGGCCGGAGAGACCCAGTACTTC. It codes for CASSIRAGETQYF.

This chain links TRBV7-9 with TRBJ1-3, with no clear D. The CDR3 is 16 residues long. Trimming cost V 0 bases and J 0 bases, with 9 bases left between them. Germline V gene sequence: CDR1 SEHNR, CDR2 FQNEAQ (reference sequence). CDR3 bases: TGTGCCAGCAGCTTAGCGAGTGGGTACTCTGGAAACACCATATATTTT. This gives the protein CASSLASGYSGNTIYF.

The table lists this clonotype with a few counts. The chain uses TRBV7-9 and TRBJ2-3; tentative D call: TRBD1 (6 bases). The V gene lost 3 bases and the J gene lost 5 bases, with 18 bases spanning the gap. Germline values: CDR1 SEHNR, CDR2 FQNEAQ (reference sequence). This CDR3 is 16 amino acids long. The chain's CDR3 is CASSFGGPLEVDTQYF. The CDR3 nucleotides read TGTGCCAGCAGCTTTGGGGGCCCTTTAGAGGTAGATACGCAGTATTTT.

This clonotype was picked up many times. V usage is TRBV12-3 or TRBV12-4 and J usage is TRBJ2-5, with a tentative D call TRBD2 (5 bases). CDR3 length: 15 amino acids. V gave up 7 bases and J gave up 3 bases, with 18 bases separating them. CDR3: CASTVAAGGKETQYF. DNA for the CDR3: TGTGCCAGCACGGTAGCCGCGGGTGGAAAAGAGACCCAGTACTTC.

The V call is TRBV6-2 or TRBV6-3, the J call TRBJ2-5, with D perhaps matching TRBD1 (6 bases). With 2 bases removed from V and 5 bases from J, the gap between germline ends came to 9 bases. The germline gives CDR1 MNHEY, CDR2 SVGEGT. CDR3 length equals 13 residues. The CDR3, as DNA: TGTGCCAGCAGTTACAGGGGGTTGGAGACCCAGTACTTC. It translates to CASSYRGLETQYF.

This clonotype came up a few times. This chain joins TRBV7-9 and TRBJ2-7, with a possible D match to TRBD2 (5 bases). The CDR3 runs 14 residues. The germline CDR1 and CDR2 sequences are SEHNR and FQNEAQ (reference sequence). The V end lost 1 base, the J end lost 5 bases, and 12 bases lay between the germline ends. As DNA, the CDR3 is TGTGCCAGCAGCTTAGAGACGGGATCCCACGAGCAGTACTTC. This codes for CASSLETGSHEQYF.

The chain links TRBV30 to TRBJ1-5; D call uncertain. Germline V gene sequence: CDR1 GTSNPN, CDR2 SVGIG (reference sequence). V gave up 1 base and J gave up 1 base, with 8 bases separating them. The CDR3 is 14 amino acids. CDR3 nucleotide sequence: TGTGCCTGGAGTGACAGCTCGAGCAATCAGCCCCAGCATTTT. It yields the protein CAWSDSSSNQPQHF. The whole variable domain, filled in from reference TRBV30 and TRBJ1-5, reads SQTIHQWPATLVQPVGSPLSLECTVEGTSNPNLYWYRQAAGRGLQLLFYSVGIGQISSEVPQNLSASRPQDRQFILSSKKLLLSDSGFYLCAWSDSSSNQPQHFGDGTRLSIL.

This clonotype has just a few counts. This chain joins TRBV27 and TRBJ2-7; 8 nucleotides align to TRBD2. V shed 5 bases, J shed 0 bases, and the junction held 3 bases outside the gene matches. CDR3 length: 14 amino acids. Germline assignment: CDR1 MNHEY and CDR2 SMNVEV (reference sequence). CDR3 DNA sequence: TGTGCCAGCAGTAAACTAGCGGCCTCCTACGAGCAGTACTTC. As protein: CASSKLAASYEQYF.

This clonotype turned up a few times. The chain links TRBV6-1 to TRBJ1-2; D remains unclear. This CDR3 region has 15 residues. The germline V and J ends were trimmed by 1 base and 0 bases, with 9 bases remaining between them. Per germline, CDR1 MNHNS and CDR2 SASEGT. Here the CDR3 DNA reads TGTGCCAGCAGTGAAGAAGGGTGGTCTAACTATGGCTACACCTTC. It encodes CASSEEGWSNYGYTF.

This clonotype was seen a few times. The chain combines TRBV9 with TRBJ2-3; D possibly corresponds to TRBD1 (5 bases). The CDR3 loop spans 15 amino acids. With 0 bases removed from V and 4 bases from J, the gap between germline ends came to 12 bases. In germline, CDR1 is SGDLS, CDR2 YYNGEE. Here the CDR3 DNA reads TGTGCCAGCAGCGTAGAAGGGGTATGGTCAGATACGCAGTATTTT. Protein sequence: CASSVEGVWSDTQYF.

This clonotype was detected only a few times. The rearrangement joins TRBV28 to TRBJ2-3; 8 positions agree with TRBD1. With V trimmed by 6 bases and J by 7 bases, 9 bases remained unmatched. The CDR3 extends over 14 amino acids. CDR1 is MDHEN, CDR2 SYDVKM, per germline. The CDR3 nucleotides are TGTGCCAGCAGCAGCGGACAGGGCCGTCATACGCAGTATTTT. Translating it yields CASSSGQGRHTQYF.

This clonotype was observed many times. This chain connects TRBV30 to TRBJ1-1, with D perhaps matching TRBD1 (6 bases). Germline V gene data show CDR1 as GTSNPN and CDR2 as SVGIG (reference sequence). This CDR3 is built from 15 residues. V shed 0 bases and J shed 2 bases, with 13 bases lying between them. Here the CDR3 DNA reads TGTGCCTGGAGTGTAGAGGGCGGGGGCAACACTGAAGCTTTCTTT. Encoded protein: CAWSVEGGGNTEAFF.